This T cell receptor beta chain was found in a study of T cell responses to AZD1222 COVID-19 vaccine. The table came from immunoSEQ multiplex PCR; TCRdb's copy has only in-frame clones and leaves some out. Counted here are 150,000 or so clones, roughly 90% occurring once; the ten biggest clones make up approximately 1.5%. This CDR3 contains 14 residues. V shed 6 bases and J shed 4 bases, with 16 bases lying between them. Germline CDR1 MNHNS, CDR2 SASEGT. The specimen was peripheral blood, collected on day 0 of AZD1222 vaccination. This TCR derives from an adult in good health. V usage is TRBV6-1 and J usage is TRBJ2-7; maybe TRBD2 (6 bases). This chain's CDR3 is CASRNRDFPYEQYF. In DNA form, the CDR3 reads TGTGCCAGCAGGAACCGGGACTTCCCTTACGAGCAGTACTTC.